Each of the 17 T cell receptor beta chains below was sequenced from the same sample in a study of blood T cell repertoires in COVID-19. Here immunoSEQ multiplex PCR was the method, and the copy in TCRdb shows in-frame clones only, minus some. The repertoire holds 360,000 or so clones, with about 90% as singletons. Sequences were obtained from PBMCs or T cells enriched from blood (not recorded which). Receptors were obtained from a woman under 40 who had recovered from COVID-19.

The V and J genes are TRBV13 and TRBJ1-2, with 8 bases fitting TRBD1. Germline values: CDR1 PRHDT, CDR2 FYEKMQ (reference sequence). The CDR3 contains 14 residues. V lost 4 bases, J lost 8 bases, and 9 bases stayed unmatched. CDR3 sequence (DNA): TGTGCCAGCAGCTCGAAGACAGGGGCGAAGGGCTACACCTTC. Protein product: CASSSKTGAKGYTF.

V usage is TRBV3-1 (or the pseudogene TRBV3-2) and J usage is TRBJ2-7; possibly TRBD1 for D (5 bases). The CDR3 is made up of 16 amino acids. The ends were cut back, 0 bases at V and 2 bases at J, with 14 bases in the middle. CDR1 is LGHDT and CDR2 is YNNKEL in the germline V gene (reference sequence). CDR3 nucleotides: TGTGCCAGCAGCCAAGATCTACCAGGGCTAACCTACGAGCAGTACTTC. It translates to CASSQDLPGLTYEQYF.

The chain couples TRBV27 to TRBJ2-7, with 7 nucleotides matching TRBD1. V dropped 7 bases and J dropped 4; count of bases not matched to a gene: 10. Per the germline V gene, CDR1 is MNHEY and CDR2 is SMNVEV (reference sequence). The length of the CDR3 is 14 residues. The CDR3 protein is CASTPRDRFYEQYF. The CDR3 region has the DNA TGTGCCAGCACCCCCCGGGACAGATTTTACGAGCAGTACTTC.

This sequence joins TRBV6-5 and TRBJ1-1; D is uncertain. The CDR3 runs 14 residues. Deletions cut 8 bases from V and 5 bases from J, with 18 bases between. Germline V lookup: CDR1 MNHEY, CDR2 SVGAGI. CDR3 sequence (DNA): TGTGCCAGCTCTACCCACCGGGGAGGTACTGAAGCTTTCTTT. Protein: CASSTHRGGTEAFF.

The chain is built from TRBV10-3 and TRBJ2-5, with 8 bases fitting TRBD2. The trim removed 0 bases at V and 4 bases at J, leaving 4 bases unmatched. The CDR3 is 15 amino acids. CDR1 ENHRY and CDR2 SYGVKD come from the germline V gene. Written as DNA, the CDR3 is TGTGCCATCAGTGAGTCGCGGGGGGCCAGAGAGACCCAGTACTTC. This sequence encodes CAISESRGARETQYF.

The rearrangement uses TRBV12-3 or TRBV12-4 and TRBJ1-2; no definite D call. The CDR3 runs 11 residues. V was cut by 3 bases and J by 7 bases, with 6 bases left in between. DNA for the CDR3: TGTGCCAGCAGTTTTAGTGGTGGCTACACCTTC. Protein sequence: CASSFSGGYTF.

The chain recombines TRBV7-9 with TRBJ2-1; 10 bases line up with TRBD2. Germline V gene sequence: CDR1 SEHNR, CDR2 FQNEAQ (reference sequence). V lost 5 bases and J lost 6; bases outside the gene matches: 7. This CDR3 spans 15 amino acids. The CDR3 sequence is CASSAPGLAFNEQFF. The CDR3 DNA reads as TGTGCCAGCAGCGCCCCGGGACTAGCGTTCAATGAGCAGTTCTTC.

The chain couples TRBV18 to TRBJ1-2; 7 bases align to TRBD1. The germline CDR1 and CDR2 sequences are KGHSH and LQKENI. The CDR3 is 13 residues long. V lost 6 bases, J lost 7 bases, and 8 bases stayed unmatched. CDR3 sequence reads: CASSPGGGSGYTF. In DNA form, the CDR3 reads TGTGCCAGCTCCCCAGGAGGGGGCAGTGGCTACACCTTC.

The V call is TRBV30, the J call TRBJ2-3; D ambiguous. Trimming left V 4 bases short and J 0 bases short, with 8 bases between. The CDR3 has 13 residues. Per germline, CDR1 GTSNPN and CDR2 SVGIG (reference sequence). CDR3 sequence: CAWKFTSTDTQYF. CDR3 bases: TGTGCCTGGAAATTTACTAGCACAGATACGCAGTATTTT.

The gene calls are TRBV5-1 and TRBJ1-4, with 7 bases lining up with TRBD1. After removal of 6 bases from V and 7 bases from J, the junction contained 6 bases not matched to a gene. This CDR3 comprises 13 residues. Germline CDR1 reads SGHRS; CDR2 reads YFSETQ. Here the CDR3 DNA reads TGCGCCAGCAAGGGGGACAGCTTTGAAAAACTGTTTTTT. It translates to CASKGDSFEKLFF.

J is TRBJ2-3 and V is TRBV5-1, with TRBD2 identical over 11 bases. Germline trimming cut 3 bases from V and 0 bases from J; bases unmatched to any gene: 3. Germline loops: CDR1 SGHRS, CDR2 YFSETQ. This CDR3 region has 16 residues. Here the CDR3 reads CASSSRTSGSTDTQYF. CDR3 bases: TGCGCCAGCAGCTCCCGGACTAGCGGGAGCACAGATACGCAGTATTTT. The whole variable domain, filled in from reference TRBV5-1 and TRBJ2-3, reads KAGVTQTPRYLIKTRGQQVTLSCSPISGHRSVSWYQQTPGQGLQFLFEYFSETQRNKGNFPGRFSGRQFSNSRSEMNVSTLELGDSALYLCASSSRTSGSTDTQYFGPGTRLTVL.

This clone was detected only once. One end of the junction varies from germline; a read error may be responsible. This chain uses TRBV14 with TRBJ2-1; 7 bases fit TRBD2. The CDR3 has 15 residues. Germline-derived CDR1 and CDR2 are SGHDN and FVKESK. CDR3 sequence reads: CASSEERDYYNEQFF. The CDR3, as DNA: TGTGCCAGCAGCGAAGAGCGGGACTACTACAATGAGCAGTTCTTC.

The CDR3 here is CASSKYAGRVGDTGELFF. In nucleotides, the CDR3 is TGTGCCAGCAGCAAATACGCAGGGCGTGTTGGGGACACCGGGGAGCTGTTTTTT. The gene calls are TRBV7-8 and TRBJ2-2; TRBD1 is a possible D gene (5 bases). V lost 5 bases, J lost 3 bases, and 22 bases lay in between. CDR3 length: 18 amino acids. CDR1 and CDR2 (germline): SGHVS, FQNEAQ.

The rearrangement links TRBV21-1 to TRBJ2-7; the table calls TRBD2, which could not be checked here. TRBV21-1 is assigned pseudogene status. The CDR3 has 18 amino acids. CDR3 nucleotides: TGTGCCAGCAGCAAAGCGCTCCCTCTAGCGGGAGTCCCCTACGAGCAGTACTTC. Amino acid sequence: CASSKALPLAGVPYEQYF.

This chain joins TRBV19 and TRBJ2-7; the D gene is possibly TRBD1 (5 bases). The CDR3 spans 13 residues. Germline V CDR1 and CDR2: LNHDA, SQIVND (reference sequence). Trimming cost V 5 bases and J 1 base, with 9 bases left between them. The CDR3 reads CASSSDSSYEQYF. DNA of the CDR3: TGTGCCAGTAGTTCAGACAGTTCCTACGAGCAGTACTTC.

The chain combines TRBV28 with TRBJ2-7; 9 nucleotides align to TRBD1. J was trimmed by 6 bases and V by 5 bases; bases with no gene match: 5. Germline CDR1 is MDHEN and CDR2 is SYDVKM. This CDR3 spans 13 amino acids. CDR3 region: CASSPGQGPEQYF. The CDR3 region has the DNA TGTGCCAGCAGTCCGGGACAGGGCCCCGAGCAGTACTTC.

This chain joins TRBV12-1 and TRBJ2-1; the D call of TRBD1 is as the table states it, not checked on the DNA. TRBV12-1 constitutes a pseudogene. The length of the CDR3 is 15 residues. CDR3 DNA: TGTGCCAGCAGCCCGGTCGCAGGAACCTACAATGAGCAGTTCTTC. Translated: CASSPVAGTYNEQFF.